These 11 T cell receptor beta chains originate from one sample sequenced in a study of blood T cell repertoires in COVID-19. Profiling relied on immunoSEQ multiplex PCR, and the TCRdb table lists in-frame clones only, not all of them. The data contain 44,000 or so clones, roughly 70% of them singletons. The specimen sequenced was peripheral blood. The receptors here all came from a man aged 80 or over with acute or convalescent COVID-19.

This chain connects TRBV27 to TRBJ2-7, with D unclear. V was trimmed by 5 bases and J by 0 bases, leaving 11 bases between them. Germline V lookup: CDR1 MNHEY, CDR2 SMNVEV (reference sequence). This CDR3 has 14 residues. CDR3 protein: CASSVRESSYEQYF. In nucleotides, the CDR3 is TGTGCCAGCAGTGTTCGAGAGAGCTCCTACGAGCAGTACTTC.

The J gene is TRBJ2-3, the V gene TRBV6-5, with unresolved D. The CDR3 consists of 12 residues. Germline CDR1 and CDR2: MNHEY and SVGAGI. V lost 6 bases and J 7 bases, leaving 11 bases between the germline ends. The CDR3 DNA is TGTGCCAGCAGCGGCGGTAGAAATACGCAGTATTTT. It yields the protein CASSGGRNTQYF.

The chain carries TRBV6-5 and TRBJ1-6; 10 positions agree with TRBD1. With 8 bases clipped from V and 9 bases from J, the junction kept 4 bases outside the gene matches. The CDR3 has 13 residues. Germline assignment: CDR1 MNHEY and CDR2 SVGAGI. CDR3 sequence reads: CASFGQGGSPLHF. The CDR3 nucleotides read TGTGCCAGCTTTGGACAGGGGGGTTCACCCCTCCACTTT.

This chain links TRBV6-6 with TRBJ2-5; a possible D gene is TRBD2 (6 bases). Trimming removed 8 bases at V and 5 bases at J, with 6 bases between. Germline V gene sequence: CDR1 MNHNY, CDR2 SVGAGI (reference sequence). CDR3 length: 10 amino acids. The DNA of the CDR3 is TGTGCCAGCGGGGGGGAGACCCAGTACTTC. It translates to CASGGETQYF.

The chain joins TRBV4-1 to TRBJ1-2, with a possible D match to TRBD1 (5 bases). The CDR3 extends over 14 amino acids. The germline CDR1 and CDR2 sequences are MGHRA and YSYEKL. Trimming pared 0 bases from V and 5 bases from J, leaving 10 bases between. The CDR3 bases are TGCGCCAGCAGCCAAGATTGGGGGGGGTATGGCTACACCTTC. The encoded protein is CASSQDWGGYGYTF.

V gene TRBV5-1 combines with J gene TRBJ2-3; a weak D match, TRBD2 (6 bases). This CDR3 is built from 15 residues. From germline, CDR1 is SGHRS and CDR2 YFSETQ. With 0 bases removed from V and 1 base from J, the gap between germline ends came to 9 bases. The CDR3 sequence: CASSLAWGGTDTQYF. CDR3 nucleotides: TGCGCCAGCAGCTTGGCGTGGGGGGGCACAGATACGCAGTATTTT.

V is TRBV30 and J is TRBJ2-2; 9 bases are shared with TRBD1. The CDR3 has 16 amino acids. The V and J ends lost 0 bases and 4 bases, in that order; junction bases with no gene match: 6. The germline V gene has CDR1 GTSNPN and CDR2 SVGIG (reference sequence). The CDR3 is CAWSVFGQGTTGELFF. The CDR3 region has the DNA TGTGCCTGGAGTGTTTTCGGACAGGGGACCACCGGGGAGCTGTTTTTT.

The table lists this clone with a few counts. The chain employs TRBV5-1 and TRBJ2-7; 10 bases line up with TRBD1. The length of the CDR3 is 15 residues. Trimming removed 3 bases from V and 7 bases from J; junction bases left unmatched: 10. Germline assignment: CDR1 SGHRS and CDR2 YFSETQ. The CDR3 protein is CASSSSGTGVREQYF. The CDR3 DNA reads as TGCGCCAGCAGCTCCTCCGGGACAGGGGTTAGGGAGCAGTACTTC.

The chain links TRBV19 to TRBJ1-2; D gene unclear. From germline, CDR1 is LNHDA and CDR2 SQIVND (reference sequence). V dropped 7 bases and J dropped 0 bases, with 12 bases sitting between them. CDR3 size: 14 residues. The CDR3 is CASTGETTNYGYTF. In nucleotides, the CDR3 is TGTGCCAGTACTGGGGAGACGACTAACTATGGCTACACCTTC.

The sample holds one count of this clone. The CDR3 reads CASVGGETQYF. CDR3 DNA: TGTGCCAGCGTCGGGGGAGAGACCCAGTACTTC. The chain combines TRBV2 with TRBJ2-5; tentative D call: TRBD2 (6 bases). Between the trimmed V and J ends, which lost 8 bases and 4 bases, there was a span of 8 bases. CDR1 is SNHLY and CDR2 is FYNNEI in the germline V gene. The CDR3 is 11 residues long.

CDR3 region: CASSQFPGLAGGTDTQYF. CDR3 DNA: TGCGCCAGCAGCCAATTCCCGGGACTAGCGGGAGGGACAGATACGCAGTATTTT. The chain employs TRBV4-3 and TRBJ2-3, with 16 bases matching TRBD2. The germline V gene encodes CDR1 LGHNA and CDR2 YSLEER. V lost 2 bases, J lost 3 bases, and 5 bases stayed unmatched. The CDR3 runs to 18 residues.